Each of the 5 T cell receptor beta chains below was sequenced from the same sample in a study of shared clonotypes between healthy human individuals. Method: immunoSEQ multiplex PCR; TCRdb's copy keeps in-frame clones and lacks some. The repertoire has over 400,000 clones, approximately 95% of them found once; the top ten carry around 0.066%. Sequencing input: naive CD4+ T cells sorted from blood. As for subset: CD45RA+ positively selected. The receptors were gathered from a woman in her 30s in good health.

The J gene is TRBJ1-2, the V gene TRBV6-5; TRBD1 agrees at 8 bases. The junction had 13 bases not matched to a gene; V was cut back by 6 bases and J by 7 bases. The CDR3 covers 15 residues. Germline lookup yields CDR1 MNHEY and CDR2 SVGAGI. The CDR3 DNA is TGTGCCAGCAGACCCCCGGGACAGGCAGGGCGTGGCTACACCTTC. This sequence encodes CASRPPGQAGRGYTF.

The rearrangement links TRBV6-6 to TRBJ2-7; 9 bases map to TRBD1. The CDR3 consists of 14 residues. Trimming took 4 bases from V and 5 from J; bases not matched to a gene: 6. Germline CDR1 is MNHNY and CDR2 is SVGAGI (reference sequence). The CDR3 region has the DNA TGTGCCAGCAGTTCCAGACAGGGGGGTAACGAGCAGTACTTC. It encodes CASSSRQGGNEQYF.

V gene TRBV2 combines with J gene TRBJ1-4; possibly TRBD1 for D (5 bases). Germline assignment: CDR1 SNHLY and CDR2 FYNNEI. V lost 8 bases to trimming and J lost 9 bases, with 28 bases between them. This CDR3 comprises 17 residues. The CDR3: CASSYQGRGQDGKKLFF. The CDR3 DNA reads as TGTGCCAGCTCGTATCAGGGTAGGGGCCAGGATGGAAAAAAACTGTTTTTT.

This clone was seen just once. In DNA form, the CDR3 reads TGTGCCAGCATTCAAGGGACAGGGAGTTACTATGGCTACACCTTC. Translation: CASIQGTGSYYGYTF. V usage is TRBV6-5 and J usage is TRBJ1-2, with 9 bases identical to TRBD1. The CDR3 is 15 amino acids. CDR1 is MNHEY, CDR2 SVGAGI, per germline. J was trimmed by 3 bases and V by 7 bases; bases with no gene match: 9.

J is TRBJ2-1 and V is TRBV7-3, with D possibly called TRBD1 or TRBD2 (5 bases each). Germline V CDR1 and CDR2: SGHTA, FQGTGA. The V end lost 6 bases, the J end lost 7 bases, and 22 bases lay between the germline ends. CDR3 size: 16 residues. The CDR3 nucleotides read TGTGCCAGCAGGAGAAACCGGGACCCCGTTTGGAATGAGCAGTTCTTC. Translation: CASRRNRDPVWNEQFF.